This T cell receptor beta chain is drawn from a study of OX40 agonist ivuxolimab in advanced cancers. In the study overall: Ivuxolimab, an agonist antibody against OX40 (CD134), was given to patients. The dose-escalation cohort had hepatocellular carcinoma, melanoma, renal cell or head and neck cancer. Study-wide points: Antigen specificity remained undetermined for the expanded peripheral T cells. There were, on average, more expanded clones in CD8+ T cells than in CD4+.

The repertoire was sequenced with immunoSEQ multiplex PCR; TCRdb's copy has only in-frame clones and lacks some. The profile shows 60,000 to 70,000 clones, roughly 85% of them singletons. About this clone: Antigen specificity is unknown.

The source was CD4+ or CD8+ T cells sorted from blood, collected in a trial of the OX40 agonist ivuxolimab. The origin of this receptor is an adult with an advanced solid tumor such as melanoma, head and neck, liver or kidney cancer.

The CDR3 nucleotides are TGTGCCAGCAGTTGGGGAATGAACACTGAAGCTTTCTTT. The encoded protein is CASSWGMNTEAFF. This chain uses TRBV6-1 with TRBJ1-1; unclear D gene. CDR1 and CDR2 from the germline V gene are MNHNS and SASEGT. CDR3 length: 13 amino acids. V shed 5 bases and J shed 0 bases, with 7 bases lying between them.